The 26 T cell receptor beta chains presented below share a single source sample, sequenced in a study of STAT3 mutations in large granular lymphocyte leukemia. Study findings and constraints: Every T-LGLL patient had at least one immunodominant TCRbeta clonotype.

Profiled with immunoSEQ multiplex PCR; TCRdb holds only in-frame clones, not every one. This sample has some 2,000 clones, with roughly 60% found just once. The antigens these receptors bind are not known. Source material: peripheral blood mononuclear cells. Receptors originate from a man over 45 with T-cell large granular lymphocyte leukemia. Some clones in this sample may be carry-over from other donors' samples.

This clone was counted a few times. The chain employs TRBV19 and TRBJ2-7; D is uncertain. The V end lost 5 bases, the J end lost 5 bases, and 13 bases lay between the germline ends. Germline CDR1 and CDR2: LNHDA and SQIVND (reference sequence). The CDR3 is made up of 13 amino acids. CDR3 sequence reads: CASSPPGVHEQYF. CDR3 nucleotides: TGTGCCAGTAGTCCCCCTGGGGTGCACGAGCAGTACTTC.

The CDR3 bases are TGTGCCAGCTCCAGGGGCGAAATCACTGAAGCTTTCTTT. Translated, it gives CASSRGEITEAFF. The chain combines TRBV6-5 with TRBJ1-1; D is possibly TRBD1 (6 bases). CDR1 and CDR2 from the germline V gene are MNHEY and SVGAGI. The CDR3 is made up of 13 amino acids. Between the trimmed V and J ends, which lost 8 bases and 4 bases, there was a span of 14 bases.

The chain carries TRBV7-9 and TRBJ2-7, with 8 bases that match TRBD1. Germline lookup yields CDR1 SEHNR and CDR2 FQNEAQ (reference sequence). The CDR3 contains 15 residues. The chain's CDR3 is CASSRGQESSYEQYF. CDR3 coding DNA: TGTGCTTCTAGTAGGGGACAGGAAAGCTCCTACGAGCAGTACTTC.

This chain connects TRBV4-2 to TRBJ2-7; 7 bases match TRBD1. Germline values: CDR1 LGHNA, CDR2 YNFKEQ. The ends lost 0 bases at V and 4 bases at J; junction bases unmatched: 12. This CDR3 is 17 amino acids long. As DNA, the CDR3 is TGTGCCAGCAGCCAAGATCTTGGGCACAGGGGTGAATACGAGCAGTACTTC. This translates into CASSQDLGHRGEYEQYF.

The rearrangement links TRBV5-1 to TRBJ2-2; 8 nucleotides line up with TRBD2. J was trimmed by 5 bases and V by 6 bases; bases with no gene match: 12. The CDR3 length is 16 residues. Germline-derived CDR1 and CDR2 are SGHRS and YFSETQ. The CDR3 protein is CASISFPGGPTGELFF. The DNA for the CDR3 is TGCGCCAGCATCTCCTTTCCGGGAGGGCCAACCGGGGAGCTGTTTTTT.

The gene calls are TRBV5-1 and TRBJ1-1; D call uncertain. Trimming left V 0 bases short and J 0 bases short, with 9 bases between. The CDR3 runs to 15 residues. Germline lookup yields CDR1 SGHRS and CDR2 YFSETQ. The DNA of the CDR3 is TGCGCCAGCAGCTTGGCCTCAGGCCTGAACACTGAAGCTTTCTTT. This gives the protein CASSLASGLNTEAFF.

CDR3 sequence: CASSSGVEQYF. CDR3 sequence (DNA): TGTGCCAGCAGTTCGGGGGTCGAGCAGTACTTC. This chain uses TRBV27 with TRBJ2-7, with a tentative D call TRBD2 (6 bases). The V gene lost 4 bases and the J gene lost 6 bases, with 7 bases spanning the gap. CDR3 length: 11 amino acids. Germline V gene sequence: CDR1 MNHEY, CDR2 SMNVEV (reference sequence).

This clone was detected a few times. The genes are TRBV2 and TRBJ1-1; 7 positions match TRBD1. Trimming cost V 6 bases and J 5 bases; bases outside gene matches: 9. Germline loops: CDR1 SNHLY, CDR2 FYNNEI. The CDR3 loop spans 14 amino acids. The CDR3, as DNA: TGTGCCAGCAGGGCATATGACAGGGATACTGAAGCTTTCTTT. This sequence encodes CASRAYDRDTEAFF.

The gene calls are TRBV19 and TRBJ2-5; TRBD2 matches 11 bases. The CDR3 is made up of 16 amino acids. Germline CDR1 and CDR2: LNHDA and SQIVND (reference sequence). After removal of 3 bases from V and 0 bases from J, the junction contained 3 bases not matched to a gene. The CDR3 DNA is TGTGCCAGTAGTATGGGACTAGCGGTGTACCAAGAGACCCAGTACTTC. Protein sequence: CASSMGLAVYQETQYF.

The V call is TRBV27, the J call TRBJ1-5; D perhaps matches TRBD1 (6 bases). The CDR3 totals 15 residues. Germline V gene lookup returns CDR1 MNHEY and CDR2 SMNVEV (reference sequence). The ends were cut back, 6 bases at V and 2 bases at J, with 14 bases in the middle. CDR3 region: CASSLRGLGNQPQHF. The CDR3 DNA reads TGTGCCAGCAGCCTCAGGGGTTTGGGCAATCAGCCCCAGCATTTT.

This clone showed up just once. This chain joins TRBV7-9 and TRBJ2-7; D remains unclear. V was trimmed by 3 bases and J by 4 bases, leaving 13 bases between them. The CDR3 loop spans 14 amino acids. Germline CDR1 is SEHNR and CDR2 is FQNEAQ (reference sequence). The DNA for the CDR3 is TGTGCCAGCAGCTTTGGGCGTCCCCAGTACGAGCAGTACTTC. This encodes CASSFGRPQYEQYF.

This clone was counted only a few times. V and J are TRBV11-3 and TRBJ2-2; unclear D gene. Trimming took 5 bases from V and 7 from J, leaving 14 bases between them. CDR3 length equals 14 residues. From germline, CDR1 is SGHNT and CDR2 YENEEA. CDR3 sequence reads: CASSIDHPSGELFF. The CDR3 bases are TGTGCCAGCAGCATCGATCACCCAAGCGGGGAGCTGTTTTTT.

The chain is built from TRBV6-1 and TRBJ1-3; D not certain. The CDR3 is 15 amino acids. Germline values: CDR1 MNHNS, CDR2 SASEGT. Deletions cut 3 bases from V and 0 bases from J, with 9 bases between. The CDR3 DNA follows: TGTGCCAGCAGTGAGCTAGTGAGCTCTGGAAACACCATATATTTT. Residues: CASSELVSSGNTIYF.

Sample share makes this clone large (0.1 to 1%). This chain links TRBV28 with TRBJ1-5; D ambiguous. CDR1 and CDR2 (germline): MDHEN, SYDVKM. The CDR3 is 15 residues long. Trimming shortened V by 2 bases and J by 0 bases, and 8 bases separated the two germline ends. The DNA for the CDR3 is TGTGCCAGCAGTTTAATACAAGGTAGCAATCAGCCCCAGCATTTT. This sequence encodes CASSLIQGSNQPQHF.

V usage is TRBV7-9 and J usage is TRBJ2-3; 12 bases agree with TRBD2. J lost 1 base, V lost 5 bases, and 7 bases had no gene match. Germline V lookup: CDR1 SEHNR, CDR2 FQNEAQ (reference sequence). The CDR3 length is 17 residues. Here the CDR3 reads CASSPRTSGDRTDTQYF. In DNA, the CDR3 is TGTGCCAGCAGCCCGCGGACTAGCGGGGATCGCACAGATACGCAGTATTTT. Together with reference TRBV7-9 and TRBJ2-3, the CDR3 gives the full variable domain: DTGVSQNPRHKITKRGQNVTFRCDPISEHNRLYWYRQTLGQGPEFLTYFQNEAQLEKSRLLSDRFSAERPKGSFSTLEIQRTEQGDSAMYLCASSPRTSGDRTDTQYFGPGTRLTVL.

Sample share makes this clone large. The rearrangement joins TRBV28 to TRBJ2-2, with D possibly matching TRBD2 (6 bases). Germline V gene lookup returns CDR1 MDHEN and CDR2 SYDVKM. The germline V and J ends were trimmed by 5 bases and 1 base, with 8 bases remaining between them. The CDR3 loop spans 14 amino acids. CDR3 residues: CASSAGLNTGELFF. CDR3 sequence (DNA): TGTGCCAGCAGTGCGGGACTGAACACCGGGGAGCTGTTTTTT. Complete variable domain (other parts from reference TRBV28 and TRBJ2-2): DVKVTQSSRYLVKRTGEKVFLECVQDMDHENMFWYRQDPGLGLRLIYFSYDVKMKEKGDIPEGYSVSREKKERFSLILESASTNQTSMYLCASSAGLNTGELFFGEGSRLTVL.

V gene TRBV5-8 combines with J gene TRBJ2-7; D not certain. The CDR3 sequence is 15 residues long. In germline, CDR1 is SGHTS, CDR2 YDEGEE. V was clipped by 4 bases and J by 0 bases, with 14 bases between them. The CDR3 nucleotides read TGTGCCAGCAGCGTTGTTGGAACAGTCTCCTACGAGCAGTACTTC. This translates into CASSVVGTVSYEQYF.

The V and J genes are TRBV2 and TRBJ1-2, with D perhaps TRBD1 (6 bases). The CDR3 totals 13 residues. In germline, CDR1 is SNHLY, CDR2 FYNNEI. The CDR3 loop reads CVTASRGALGYTF. In nucleotides, the CDR3 is TGTGTCACCGCGTCCCGGGGGGCTTTGGGCTACACCTTC.

This clone has a handful of counts. The rearrangement uses TRBV7-9 and TRBJ2-7, with no clear D. The CDR3 length is 13 residues. Trimming pared 1 base from V and 4 bases from J, leaving 8 bases between. Germline V gene lookup returns CDR1 SEHNR and CDR2 FQNEAQ (reference sequence). The CDR3 here is CASSLGVDYEQYF. DNA for the CDR3: TGTGCCAGCAGCTTAGGGGTTGATTACGAGCAGTACTTC.

The genes are TRBV5-1 and TRBJ1-2, with D unresolved. This CDR3 is 17 amino acids long. CDR1 is SGHRS and CDR2 is YFSETQ in the germline V gene. V was clipped by 0 bases and J by 1 base, with 16 bases between them. The CDR3 DNA reads as TGCGCCAGCAGCTTGGGTGGCTCCCGGCCCGTTAACTATGGCTACACCTTC. Translating gives CASSLGGSRPVNYGYTF.

This rearrangement joins TRBV5-4 to TRBJ1-1; 8 bases agree with TRBD1. The CDR3 covers 17 residues. Germline CDR1 reads SGHNT; CDR2 reads YYREEE (reference sequence). The junction had 8 bases not matched to a gene; V was cut back by 0 bases and J by 1 base. CDR3 loop: CASSLGPTGAQNTEAFF. The CDR3 bases are TGTGCCAGCAGCTTGGGTCCGACAGGGGCCCAGAACACTGAAGCTTTCTTT. The full variable domain, its missing parts supplied by reference TRBV5-4 and TRBJ1-1, is ETGVTQSPTHLIKTRGQQVTLRCSSQSGHNTVSWYQQALGQGPQFIFQYYREEENGRGNFPPRFSGLQFPNYSSELNVNALELDDSALYLCASSLGPTGAQNTEAFFGQGTRLTVV.

The chain uses TRBV7-8 and TRBJ1-5; no reliable D call. There are 12 residues in the CDR3. Germline V gene lookup returns CDR1 SGHVS and CDR2 FQNEAQ. Trimming took 1 base from V and 6 from J, leaving 4 bases between them. The CDR3 is CASSLDPQPQHF. In DNA, the CDR3 is TGTGCCAGCAGCTTAGATCCTCAGCCCCAGCATTTT. The entire variable domain, with the rest obtained from reference TRBV7-8 and TRBJ1-5, is as follows: GAGVSQSPRYKVAKRGQDVALRCDPISGHVSLFWYQQALGQGPEFLTYFQNEAQLDKSGLPSDRFFAERPEGSVSTLKIQRTQQEDSAVYLCASSLDPQPQHFGDGTRLSIL.

The J gene is TRBJ2-7, the V gene TRBV30; D uncertain. V was trimmed by 5 bases and J by 0 bases, leaving 8 bases between them. Germline V gene lookup returns CDR1 GTSNPN and CDR2 SVGIG (reference sequence). CDR3 length equals 12 residues. CDR3 coding DNA: TGTGCCTGGGAGGTGAGCTCCTACGAGCAGTACTTC. This sequence encodes CAWEVSSYEQYF.

The chain has TRBV7-9 and TRBJ1-4; no clear D. The V end lost 0 bases, the J end lost 8 bases, and 10 bases lay between the germline ends. The CDR3 has 14 amino acids. Germline lookup yields CDR1 SEHNR and CDR2 FQNEAQ (reference sequence). In nucleotides, the CDR3 is TGTGCCAGCAGCTTAGCCGGGCCCGGCGAAAAACTGTTTTTT. This gives the protein CASSLAGPGEKLFF.

This clone was observed a few times. The rearrangement links TRBV18 to TRBJ1-2; D uncertain. The CDR3 has 13 amino acids. Trimming removed 3 bases at V and 2 bases at J, with 7 bases between. Germline V gene sequence: CDR1 KGHSH, CDR2 LQKENI. The CDR3 loop is CASSPYRNYGYTF. CDR3 nucleotides: TGTGCCAGCTCACCGTACCGGAACTATGGCTACACCTTC. Complete variable domain (other parts from reference TRBV18 and TRBJ1-2): NAGVMQNPRHLVRRRGQEARLRCSPMKGHSHVYWYRQLPEEGLKFMVYLQKENIIDESGMPKERFSAEFPKEGPSILRIQQVVRGDSAAYFCASSPYRNYGYTFGSGTRLTVV.

This clone has just a few counts. CDR3 sequence reads: CASSADGFPSEQYF. The CDR3 nucleotides are TGTGCCAGCAGTGCCGACGGGTTTCCCAGCGAGCAGTACTTC. The V gene is TRBV28, the J gene TRBJ2-7; no reliable D call. The CDR3 has 14 residues. Germline CDR1 is MDHEN and CDR2 is SYDVKM. V dropped 5 bases and J dropped 6 bases, with 17 bases sitting between them.